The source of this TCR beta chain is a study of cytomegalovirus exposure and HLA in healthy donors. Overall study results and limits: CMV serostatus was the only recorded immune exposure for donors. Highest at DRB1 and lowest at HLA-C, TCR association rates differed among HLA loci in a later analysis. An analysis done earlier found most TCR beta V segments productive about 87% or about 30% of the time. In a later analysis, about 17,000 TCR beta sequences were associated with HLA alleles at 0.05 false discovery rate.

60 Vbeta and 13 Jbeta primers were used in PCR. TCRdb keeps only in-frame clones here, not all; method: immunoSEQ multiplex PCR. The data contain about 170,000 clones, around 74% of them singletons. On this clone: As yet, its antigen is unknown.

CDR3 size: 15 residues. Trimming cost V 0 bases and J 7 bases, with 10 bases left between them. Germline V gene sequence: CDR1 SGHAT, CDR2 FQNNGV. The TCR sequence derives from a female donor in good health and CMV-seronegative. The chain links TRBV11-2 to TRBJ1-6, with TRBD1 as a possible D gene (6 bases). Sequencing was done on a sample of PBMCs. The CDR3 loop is CASSLEGARNSPLHF. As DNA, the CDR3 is TGTGCCAGCAGCTTAGAGGGGGCGCGGAATTCACCCCTCCACTTT.